These 12 T cell receptor beta chains share one sample of origin, sequenced in a study of shared clonotypes between healthy human individuals. Assay used: immunoSEQ multiplex PCR; TCRdb lists only in-frame clones, some missing. Here the sample spans around 240,000 clones, under 80% being singletons. The specimen sequenced was memory CD4+ T cells sorted from blood. Sample subset: CD45RA-negative fraction. Receptors were obtained from a man aged 25 to 45 in good health.

V is TRBV19 and J is TRBJ1-4; D unclear. V was pared by 2 bases and J by 0 bases, with 7 bases between. CDR1 is LNHDA, CDR2 SQIVND, per germline (reference sequence). This CDR3 has 15 residues. The CDR3 coding sequence is TGTGCCAGTAGTATAATCCCCGCAACTAATGAAAAACTGTTTTTT. It encodes CASSIIPATNEKLFF. Filled out from reference TRBV19 and TRBJ1-4, the complete variable domain reads DGGITQSPKYLFRKEGQNVTLSCEQNLNHDAMYWYRQDPGQGLRLIYYSQIVNDFQKGDIAEGYSVSREKKESFPLTVTSAQKNPTAFYLCASSIIPATNEKLFFGSGTQLSVL.

CDR3 protein: CAGASGFGSSYEQYF. The CDR3 nucleotides are TGTGCCGGGGCCAGTGGATTCGGTTCCTCCTACGAGCAGTACTTC. The rearrangement joins TRBV28 to TRBJ2-7; D might be TRBD1 (5 bases). CDR3 length equals 15 residues. The V end lost 11 bases, the J end lost 0 bases, and 20 bases lay between the germline ends. Per the germline V gene, CDR1 is MDHEN and CDR2 is SYDVKM.

A single count supports this clone. The gene calls are TRBV7-7 and TRBJ2-5; the D is unclear. This CDR3 is built from 13 residues. Trimming left V 3 bases short and J 5 bases short, with 10 bases between. Germline values: CDR1 SSHAT, CDR2 FNYEAQ (reference sequence). CDR3 coding DNA: TGTGCCAGCAGCTTGTTCAGGTCGGAGACCCAGTACTTC. This codes for CASSLFRSETQYF.

On this clone: Different DNA sequences within this sample yield the same CDR3. This rearrangement joins TRBV20-1 to TRBJ2-5; D ambiguous. Trimming pared 3 bases from V and 0 bases from J, leaving 2 bases between. The CDR3 totals 11 residues. In germline, CDR1 is DFQATT, CDR2 SNEGSKA (reference sequence). The CDR3 spells CSARNQETQYF. The CDR3 region has the DNA TGCAGTGCTAGGAACCAAGAGACCCAGTACTTC.

The V and J genes are TRBV10-3 and TRBJ2-6; TRBD2 agrees at 7 bases. Trimming removed 2 bases from V and 0 bases from J; junction bases left unmatched: 7. The CDR3 has 18 residues. Germline V CDR1 and CDR2: ENHRY, SYGVKD. Written as DNA, the CDR3 is TGTGCCATCAGTGAGGCCCCGGGACTAAACTCTGGGGCCAACGTCCTGACTTTC. Amino acid sequence: CAISEAPGLNSGANVLTF.

In this sample, this clone turned up a few times. This chain's CDR3 is CASGTGDYGYTF. The CDR3 nucleotides read TGTGCCAGCGGGACAGGCGACTATGGCTACACCTTC. The rearrangement links TRBV7-9 to TRBJ1-2; 8 bases are shared with TRBD1. The V gene's germline CDR1 is SEHNR and CDR2 FQNEAQ (reference sequence). The CDR3 spans 12 residues. J was trimmed by 3 bases and V by 8 bases; bases with no gene match: 2.

The chain is built from TRBV4-3 and TRBJ2-7; no clear D. The length of the CDR3 is 13 residues. Trimming took 3 bases from V and 6 from J, leaving 12 bases between them. The germline V gene encodes CDR1 LGHNA and CDR2 YSLEER. CDR3 amino acids: CASSQQDGVEQYF. In DNA form, the CDR3 reads TGCGCCAGCAGCCAGCAGGACGGCGTCGAGCAGTACTTC.

The chain joins TRBV5-6 to TRBJ2-1; TRBD2 matches at 7 bases. Per the germline V gene, CDR1 is SGHDT and CDR2 is YYEEEE. J gave up 4 bases and V 0 bases, and 7 bases lay outside the gene matches. This CDR3 comprises 16 residues. This CDR3 is CASSLAVAGAYNEQFF. CDR3 sequence (DNA): TGTGCCAGCAGCTTGGCCGTTGCGGGAGCGTACAATGAGCAGTTCTTC. Full variable domain (rest looked up from reference TRBV5-6 and TRBJ2-1): DAGVTQSPTHLIKTRGQQVTLRCSPKSGHDTVSWYQQALGQGPQFIFQYYEEEERQRGNFPDRFSGHQFPNYSSELNVNALLLGDSALYLCASSLAVAGAYNEQFFGPGTRLTVL.

In nucleotides, the CDR3 is TGTGCCAGCAGTGTAGACAGGGCCAGCTCCTACGAGCAGTACTTC. As protein: CASSVDRASSYEQYF. The rearrangement uses TRBV2 and TRBJ2-7; TRBD1 matches at 7 bases. This CDR3 is built from 15 residues. V lost 4 bases to trimming and J lost 0 bases; unmatched junction nucleotides: 6. CDR1 and CDR2 (germline): SNHLY, FYNNEI.

V and J are TRBV11-2 and TRBJ1-1; 8 bases match TRBD1. Trimming removed 4 bases from V and 6 bases from J; junction bases left unmatched: 1. The CDR3 loop spans 12 amino acids. Looked up from germline, CDR1 is SGHAT and CDR2 is FQNNGV. CDR3 sequence reads: CASSSQGAEAFF. In nucleotides, the CDR3 is TGTGCCAGCAGCTCACAGGGGGCTGAAGCTTTCTTT.

The rearrangement uses TRBV5-8 and TRBJ2-1; the D gene is possibly TRBD2 (5 bases). The CDR3 sequence is 13 residues long. CDR1 is SGHTS, CDR2 YDEGEE, per germline. V lost 1 base to trimming and J lost 3 bases, with 5 bases between them. The CDR3 spells CASSLTSYNEQFF. In DNA form, the CDR3 reads TGTGCCAGCAGCTTGACTAGCTACAATGAGCAGTTCTTC.

The gene calls are TRBV11-3 and TRBJ2-2; tentatively, D is TRBD1 (6 bases). Germline-derived CDR1 and CDR2 are SGHNT and YENEEA. CDR3 size: 14 residues. Trimming cost V 4 bases and J 4 bases, with 10 bases left between them. CDR3 region: CASSSDRSTGELFF. CDR3 coding DNA: TGTGCCAGCAGCTCAGACAGGAGCACCGGGGAGCTGTTTTTT.